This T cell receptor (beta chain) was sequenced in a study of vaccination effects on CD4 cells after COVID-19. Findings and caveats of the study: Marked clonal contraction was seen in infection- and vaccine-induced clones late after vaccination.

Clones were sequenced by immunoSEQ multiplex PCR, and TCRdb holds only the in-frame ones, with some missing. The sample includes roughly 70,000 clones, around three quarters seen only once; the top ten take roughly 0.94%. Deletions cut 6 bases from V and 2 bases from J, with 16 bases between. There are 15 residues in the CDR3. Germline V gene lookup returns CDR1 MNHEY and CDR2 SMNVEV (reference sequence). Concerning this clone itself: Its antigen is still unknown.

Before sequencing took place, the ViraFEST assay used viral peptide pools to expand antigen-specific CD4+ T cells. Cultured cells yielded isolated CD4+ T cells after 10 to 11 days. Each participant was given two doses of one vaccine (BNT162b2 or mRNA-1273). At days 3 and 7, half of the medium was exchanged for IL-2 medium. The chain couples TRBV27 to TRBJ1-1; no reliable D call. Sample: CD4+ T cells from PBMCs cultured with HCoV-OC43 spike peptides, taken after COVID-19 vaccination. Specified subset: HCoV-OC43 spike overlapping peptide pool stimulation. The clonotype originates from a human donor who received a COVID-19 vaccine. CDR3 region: CASRSDASINTEAFF. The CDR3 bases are TGTGCCAGCAGATCCGACGCCAGCATTAACACTGAAGCTTTCTTT.